The 6 T cell receptor beta chains below come from one sample, sequenced in a study of cytomegalovirus exposure and HLA in healthy donors. The primer mix had 60 Vbeta and 13 Jbeta primers. Sequencing was performed with immunoSEQ multiplex PCR; in TCRdb, only in-frame clones are kept and a portion is missing. This sample has around 55,000 clones, with about three quarters found just once. Sequenced material: PBMCs. The receptors shown here come from a female donor in good health and CMV-seronegative.

The V and J genes are TRBV9 and TRBJ2-2; 16 positions agree with TRBD2. The germline gives CDR1 SGDLS, CDR2 YYNGEE. J gave up 7 bases and V 3 bases, and 9 bases lay outside the gene matches. The CDR3 is made up of 18 amino acids. CDR3 sequence (DNA): TGTGCCAGCAGCGGAGCCGGGACTAGCGGGGGGGCGGTCGGGGAGCTGTTTTTT. Protein product: CASSGAGTSGGAVGELFF. Combining the CDR3 with reference TRBV9 and TRBJ2-2 gives the whole variable domain DSGVTQTPKHLITATGQRVTLRCSPRSGDLSVYWYQQSLDQGLQFLIQYYNGEERAKGNILERFSAQQFPDLHSELNLSSLELGDSALYFCASSGAGTSGGAVGELFFGEGSRLTVL.

This sequence joins TRBV13 and TRBJ1-2; D not certain. Germline-derived CDR1 and CDR2 are PRHDT and FYEKMQ (reference sequence). The length of the CDR3 is 13 residues. The ends were cut back, 0 bases at V and 4 bases at J, with 6 bases in the middle. CDR3 residues: CASSLGDTYGYTF. In nucleotides, the CDR3 is TGTGCCAGCAGCTTAGGAGACACCTATGGCTACACCTTC.

This clone has only one observation. This chain joins TRBV6-6 and TRBJ2-3, with 8 bases that match TRBD1. J was trimmed by 1 base and V by 4 bases; bases with no gene match: 4. The length of the CDR3 is 15 residues. The germline V gene has CDR1 MNHNY and CDR2 SVGAGI (reference sequence). The DNA for the CDR3 is TGTGCCAGCAGTTCCCCGGGACAGGGCACAGATACGCAGTATTTT. This translates into CASSSPGQGTDTQYF.

The sample holds a few counts of this clone. The V call is TRBV6-5, the J call TRBJ1-1, with D perhaps TRBD1 (5 bases). This CDR3 is 15 amino acids long. Germline-derived CDR1 and CDR2 are MNHEY and SVGAGI. Trimming took off 6 bases at V and 1 base at J, with 15 bases between the two ends. CDR3 sequence (DNA): TGTGCCAGCAGGCAGGCGGGGCCCCGGAACACTGAAGCTTTCTTT. Translating gives CASRQAGPRNTEAFF.

The chain couples TRBV9 to TRBJ2-7; 9 positions match TRBD1. Germline CDR1 is SGDLS and CDR2 is YYNGEE. The CDR3 consists of 16 residues. Unmatched junction bases numbered 14, after V lost 4 bases and J lost 6 bases. CDR3 DNA sequence: TGTGCCAGCAGCCCCGAGCCATCTGGGACAGGGTCCGAGCAGTACTTC. It specifies CASSPEPSGTGSEQYF.

This clone was detected once. This CDR3 is also generated by other DNA sequences in the sample. The chain recombines TRBV9 with TRBJ2-4; the match to TRBD1 covers 7 bases. CDR3 length: 15 residues. The germline V gene encodes CDR1 SGDLS and CDR2 YYNGEE. The V segment lost 0 bases and the J segment 8 bases; nucleotides outside the gene matches: 8. This chain's CDR3 is CASSVGGTGVDIQYF. CDR3 in DNA: TGTGCCAGCAGCGTAGGAGGTACAGGGGTGGACATTCAGTACTTC.